Here is one T cell receptor beta chain with its context. This clone occurred once. This receptor's antigen is unknown. Base qualities were left out, and no much larger clone turns up one base away. For sequencing of the TCRbeta CDR3 region, genomic DNA was extracted from the sorted cells. The immunoSEQ Assay was used for sequencing of TCRbeta CDR3 regions. Entries here come from immuneACCESS through TCRdb and include only in-frame sequences with V and J called. Some clones fail to appear in such tables; in the studies checked, an unresolved V gene covers under half of the shortfall, and the cause of the remainder is unknown. The sample contains tens of thousands of clones, approximately 84% of them found a single time. The ten largest clones represent approximately 4.8% of the sample. Patients with a history of autoimmune disease or receiving systemic immunosuppression were excluded from the trial. Peripheral blood for TCR sequencing was drawn from every dose cohort at baseline, at cycle 4 day 1 and at cycle 7 day 1. Samples came from an open-label, multicenter, first-in-human phase I dose-escalation trial of ivuxolimab. Adults with locally advanced or metastatic melanoma, renal cell, hepatocellular, or head and neck squamous cell carcinoma were enrolled in the trial. Before TCR sequencing, CD4+ T cells and CD8+ T cells were sorted from peripheral blood as separate populations.

This record comes from a study of OX40 agonist ivuxolimab in advanced cancers. Background on the whole study: Ivuxolimab, which targeted the costimulatory receptor OX40 (CD134), was an agonistic, fully human IgG2 monoclonal antibody. A male proportion of roughly 80% and a mean age of approximately 60 years, ranging from roughly 23 to 80, were recorded for the dose-escalation cohort. The paper covers the monotherapy dose-escalation part of the phase I ivuxolimab trial, which included N ≈ 57 patients. Partial responses were achieved by three dose-escalation patients, of whom one had hepatocellular carcinoma and two had cutaneous melanoma. Of the roughly 50 dose-escalation patients, hepatocellular carcinoma was present in around 20, melanoma in approximately 15, renal cell carcinoma in 9 and head and neck cancer in 9. Intravenous ivuxolimab was administered to patients every 2 weeks at six dose levels: 0.01, 0.1, 0.3, 1.5, 3 and 10 mg/kg. Peripheral TCRbeta sequencing aimed to test whether ivuxolimab altered TCR sequence diversity and caused clonal T-cell expansion. Patients were allowed to have had prior anti-PD-1, anti-PD-L1 or anti-CTLA-4 therapy, and approximately 41% of the dose-escalation patients had previously received checkpoint inhibitors.

CDR1 and CDR2 are drawn from the germline V gene: SGHTA, FQGNSA. Reading from cysteine to phenylalanine, the CDR3 counts 17 amino acids. The read is trimmed to its CDR3 DNA, 51 bases read in frame from base 1. Trimming removed 5 bases from V and 7 bases from J, leaving 23 bases between the germline ends. The full study reports these points: At doses of 0.1 to 3.0 mg/kg, clonal expansion of both CD4+ and CD8+ blood T cells was observed from baseline to week 6. The antigen specificity of the clonally expanded peripheral T cells was not determined. On average, CD8+ T cells showed more expanded clones than CD4+ T cells after ivuxolimab. In the 0.1-3.0 mg/kg groups, partial responders had among the lowest normalized peripheral clonal expansion, particularly in CD8+ T cells. Low levels of normalized T-cell clonal expansion were also shown by some nonresponding patients.

Rearrangement joined TRBV7-2 to TRBJ1-4; confidence is insufficient to name the D gene. This specimen consisted of CD4+ or CD8+ T cells sorted from blood, obtained in a trial of the OX40 agonist ivuxolimab. The clonotype originates from an adult with an advanced solid tumor such as melanoma, head and neck, liver or kidney cancer. The CDR3 protein sequence reads: CASSIRRVLDGGEKLFF. The nucleotides are TGTGCCAGCAGCATCCGGAGGGTCTTGGATGGTGGTGAAAAACTGTTTTTT.